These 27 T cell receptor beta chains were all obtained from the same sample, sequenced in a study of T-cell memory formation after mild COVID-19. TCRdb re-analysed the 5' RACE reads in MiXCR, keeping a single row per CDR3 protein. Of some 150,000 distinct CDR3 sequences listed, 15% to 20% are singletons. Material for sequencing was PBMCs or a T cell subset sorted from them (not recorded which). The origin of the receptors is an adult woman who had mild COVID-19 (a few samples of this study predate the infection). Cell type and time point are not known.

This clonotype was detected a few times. The CDR3 is CASRQGKPGELFF. The CDR3 DNA is TGTGCCAGCAGACAGGGAAAACCCGGGGAGCTGTTTTTT. This chain joins TRBV12-3 or TRBV12-4 and TRBJ2-2; the D gene is possibly TRBD1 (6 bases). The ends were cut back, 6 bases at V and 6 bases at J, with 11 bases in the middle. The CDR3 runs 13 residues.

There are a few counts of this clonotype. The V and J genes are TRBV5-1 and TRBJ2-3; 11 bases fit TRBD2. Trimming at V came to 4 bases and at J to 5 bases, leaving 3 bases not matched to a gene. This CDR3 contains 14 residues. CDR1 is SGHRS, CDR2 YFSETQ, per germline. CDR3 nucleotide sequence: TGCGCCAGCAGCCCCGGACTAGCGGGAGATACGCAGTATTTT. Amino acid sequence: CASSPGLAGDTQYF.

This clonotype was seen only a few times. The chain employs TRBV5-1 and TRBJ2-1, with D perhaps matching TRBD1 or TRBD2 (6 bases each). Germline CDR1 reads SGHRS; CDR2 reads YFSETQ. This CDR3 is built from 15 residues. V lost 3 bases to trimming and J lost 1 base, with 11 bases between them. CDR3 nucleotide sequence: TGCGCCAGCAGCTCAACAGGGAGGTCCTACAATGAGCAGTTCTTC. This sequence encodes CASSSTGRSYNEQFF. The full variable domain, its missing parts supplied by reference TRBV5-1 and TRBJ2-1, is KAGVTQTPRYLIKTRGQQVTLSCSPISGHRSVSWYQQTPGQGLQFLFEYFSETQRNKGNFPGRFSGRQFSNSRSEMNVSTLELGDSALYLCASSSTGRSYNEQFFGPGTRLTVL.

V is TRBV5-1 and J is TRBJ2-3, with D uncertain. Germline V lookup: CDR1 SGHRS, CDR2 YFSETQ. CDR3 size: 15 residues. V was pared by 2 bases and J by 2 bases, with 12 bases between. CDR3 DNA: TGCGCCAGCAGCTTTGTCTCGCCGTACACAGATACGCAGTATTTT. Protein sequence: CASSFVSPYTDTQYF.

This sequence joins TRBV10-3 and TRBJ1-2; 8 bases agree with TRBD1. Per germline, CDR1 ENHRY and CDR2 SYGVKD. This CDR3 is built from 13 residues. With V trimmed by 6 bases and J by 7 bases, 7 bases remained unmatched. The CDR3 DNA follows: TGTGCCATCAGCGGACAGGGTACTTTTGGCTACACCTTC. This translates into CAISGQGTFGYTF.

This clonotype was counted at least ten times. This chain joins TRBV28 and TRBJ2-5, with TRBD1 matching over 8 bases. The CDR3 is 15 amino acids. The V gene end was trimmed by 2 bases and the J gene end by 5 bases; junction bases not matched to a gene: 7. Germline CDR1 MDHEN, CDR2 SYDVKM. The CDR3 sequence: CASSLHRDRWETQYF. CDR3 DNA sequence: TGTGCCAGCAGTTTACACCGGGACAGGTGGGAGACCCAGTACTTC. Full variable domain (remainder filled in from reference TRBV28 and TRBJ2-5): DVKVTQSSRYLVKRTGEKVFLECVQDMDHENMFWYRQDPGLGLRLIYFSYDVKMKEKGDIPEGYSVSREKKERFSLILESASTNQTSMYLCASSLHRDRWETQYFGPGTRLLVL.

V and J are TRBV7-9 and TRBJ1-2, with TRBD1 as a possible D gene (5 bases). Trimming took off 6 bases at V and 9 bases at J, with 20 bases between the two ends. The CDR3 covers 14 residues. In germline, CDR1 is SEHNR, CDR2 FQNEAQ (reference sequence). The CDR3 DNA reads TGTGCCAGCAGTCACGGGACGGGCGGCGTAAGCTACACCTTC. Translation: CASSHGTGGVSYTF.

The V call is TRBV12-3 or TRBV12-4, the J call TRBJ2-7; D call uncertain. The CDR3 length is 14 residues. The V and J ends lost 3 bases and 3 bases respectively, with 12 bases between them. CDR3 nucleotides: TGTGCCAGCAGTTTGGGTCCCAGGCACTACGAGCAGTACTTC. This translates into CASSLGPRHYEQYF.

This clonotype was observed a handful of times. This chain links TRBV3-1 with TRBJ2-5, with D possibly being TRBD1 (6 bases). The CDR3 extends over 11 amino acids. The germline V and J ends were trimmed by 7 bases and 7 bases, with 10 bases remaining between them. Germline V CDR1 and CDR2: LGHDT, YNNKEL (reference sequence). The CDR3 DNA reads TGTGCCAGCACCATAGGGGGGACCCAGTACTTC. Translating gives CASTIGGTQYF.

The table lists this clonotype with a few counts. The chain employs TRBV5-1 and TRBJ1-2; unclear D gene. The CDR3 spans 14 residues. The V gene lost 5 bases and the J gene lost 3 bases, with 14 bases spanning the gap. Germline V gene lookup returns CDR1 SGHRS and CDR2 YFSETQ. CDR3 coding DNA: TGCGCCAGCAGACCGGAGGACGACCACTATGGCTACACCTTC. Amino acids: CASRPEDDHYGYTF. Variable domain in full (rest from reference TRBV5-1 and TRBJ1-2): KAGVTQTPRYLIKTRGQQVTLSCSPISGHRSVSWYQQTPGQGLQFLFEYFSETQRNKGNFPGRFSGRQFSNSRSEMNVSTLELGDSALYLCASRPEDDHYGYTFGSGTRLTVV.

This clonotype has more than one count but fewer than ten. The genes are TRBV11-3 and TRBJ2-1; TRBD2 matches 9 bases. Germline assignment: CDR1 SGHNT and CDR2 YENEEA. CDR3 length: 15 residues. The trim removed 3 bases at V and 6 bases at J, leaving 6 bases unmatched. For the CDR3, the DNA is TGTGCCAGCAGCTTTAGCGGGAGCCCAGGCAATGAGCAGTTCTTC. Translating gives CASSFSGSPGNEQFF.

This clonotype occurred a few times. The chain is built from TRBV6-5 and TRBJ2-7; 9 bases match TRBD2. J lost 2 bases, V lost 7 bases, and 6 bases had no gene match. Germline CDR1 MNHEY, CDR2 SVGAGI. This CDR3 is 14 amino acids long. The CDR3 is CASIGTSRPYEQYF. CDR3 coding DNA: TGTGCCAGCATCGGGACTAGCCGTCCCTACGAGCAGTACTTC.

The CDR3 nucleotides read TGTGCCAGCAGCTTCTCTCCGGGGAACACCGGGGAGCTGTTTTTT. It specifies CASSFSPGNTGELFF. V gene TRBV7-9 combines with J gene TRBJ2-2, with D hard to call. Germline CDR1 reads SEHNR; CDR2 reads FQNEAQ (reference sequence). This CDR3 is 15 amino acids long. The germline V and J ends were trimmed by 3 bases and 1 base, with 9 bases remaining between them.

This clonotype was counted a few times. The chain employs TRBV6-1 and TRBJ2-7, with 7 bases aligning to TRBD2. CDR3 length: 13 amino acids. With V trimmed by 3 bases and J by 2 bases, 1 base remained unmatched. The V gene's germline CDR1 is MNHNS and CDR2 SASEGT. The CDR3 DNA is TGTGCCAGCAGTGAGGGGGGGGCCTACGAGCAGTACTTC. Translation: CASSEGGAYEQYF.

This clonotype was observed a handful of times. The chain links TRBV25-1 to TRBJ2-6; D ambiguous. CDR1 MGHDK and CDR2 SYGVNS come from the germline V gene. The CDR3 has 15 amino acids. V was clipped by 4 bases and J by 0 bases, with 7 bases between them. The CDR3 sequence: CASSVDNSGANVLTF. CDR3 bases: TGTGCCAGCAGTGTTGACAACTCTGGGGCCAACGTCCTGACTTTC.

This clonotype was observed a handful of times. The CDR3 DNA reads as TGTGCCAGCAGTGAAGGGGGGAAAAGCAATCAGCCCCAGCATTTT. This sequence encodes CASSEGGKSNQPQHF. V gene TRBV6-1 combines with J gene TRBJ1-5; TRBD1 is a possible D gene (5 bases). Germline assignment: CDR1 MNHNS and CDR2 SASEGT. The CDR3 is 15 amino acids. The V gene lost 1 base and the J gene lost 1 base, with 8 bases spanning the gap.

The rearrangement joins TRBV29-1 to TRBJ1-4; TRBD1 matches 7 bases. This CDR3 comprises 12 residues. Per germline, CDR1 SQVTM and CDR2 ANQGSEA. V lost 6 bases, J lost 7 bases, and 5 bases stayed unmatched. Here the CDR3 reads CSVRQGREKLFF. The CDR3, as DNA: TGCAGCGTGAGACAGGGACGTGAAAAACTGTTTTTT.

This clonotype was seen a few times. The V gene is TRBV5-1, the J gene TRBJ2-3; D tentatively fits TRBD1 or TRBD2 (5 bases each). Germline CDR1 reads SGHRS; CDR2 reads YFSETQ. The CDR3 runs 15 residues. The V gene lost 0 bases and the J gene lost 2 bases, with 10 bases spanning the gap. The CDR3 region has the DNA TGCGCCAGCAGCTTGGGGGGGAAAGCCACAGATACGCAGTATTTT. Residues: CASSLGGKATDTQYF.

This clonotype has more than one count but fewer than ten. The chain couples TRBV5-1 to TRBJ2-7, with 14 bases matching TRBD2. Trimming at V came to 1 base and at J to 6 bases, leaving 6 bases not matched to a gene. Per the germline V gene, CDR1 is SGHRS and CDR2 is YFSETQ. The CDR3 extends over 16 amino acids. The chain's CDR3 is CASSLPTGTSGSEQYF. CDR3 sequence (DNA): TGCGCCAGCAGCTTGCCTACCGGGACTAGCGGGAGCGAGCAGTACTTC.

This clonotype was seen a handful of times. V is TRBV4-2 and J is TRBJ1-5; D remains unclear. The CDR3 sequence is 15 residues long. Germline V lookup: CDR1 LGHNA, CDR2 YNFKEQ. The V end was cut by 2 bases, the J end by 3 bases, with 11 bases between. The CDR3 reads CASSQSDTDNQPQHF. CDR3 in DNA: TGTGCCAGCAGCCAATCTGACACCGACAATCAGCCCCAGCATTTT.

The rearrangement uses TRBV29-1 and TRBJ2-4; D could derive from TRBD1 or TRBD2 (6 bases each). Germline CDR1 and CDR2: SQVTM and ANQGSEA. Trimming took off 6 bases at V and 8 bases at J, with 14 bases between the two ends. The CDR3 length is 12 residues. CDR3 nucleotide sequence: TGCAGCGTCGGAGACAGGAGGGACATTCAGTACTTC. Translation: CSVGDRRDIQYF.

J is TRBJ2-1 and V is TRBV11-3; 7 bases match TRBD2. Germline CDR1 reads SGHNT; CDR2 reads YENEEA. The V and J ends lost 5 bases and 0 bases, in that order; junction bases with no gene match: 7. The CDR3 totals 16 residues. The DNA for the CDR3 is TGTGCCAGCAGCCCCATTGCGGGAGTCTCCTACAATGAGCAGTTCTTC. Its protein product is CASSPIAGVSYNEQFF. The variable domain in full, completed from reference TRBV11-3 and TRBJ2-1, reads EAGVVQSPRYKIIEKKQPVAFWCNPISGHNTLYWYLQNLGQGPELLIRYENEEAVDDSQLPKDRFSAERLKGVDSTLKIQPAELGDSAVYLCASSPIAGVSYNEQFFGPGTRLTVL.

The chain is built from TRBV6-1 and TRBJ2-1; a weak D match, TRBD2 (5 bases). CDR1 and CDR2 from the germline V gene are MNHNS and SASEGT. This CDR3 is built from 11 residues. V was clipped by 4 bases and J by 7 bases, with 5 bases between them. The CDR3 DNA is TGTGCCAGCAGTGGGAGGAATGAGCAGTTCTTC. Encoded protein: CASSGRNEQFF.

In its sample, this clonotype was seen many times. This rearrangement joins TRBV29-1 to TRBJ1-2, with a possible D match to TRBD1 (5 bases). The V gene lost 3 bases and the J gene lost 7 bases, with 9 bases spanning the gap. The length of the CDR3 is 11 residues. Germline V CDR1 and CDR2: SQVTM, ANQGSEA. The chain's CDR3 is CSVDARGGYTF. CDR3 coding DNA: TGCAGCGTTGATGCGAGGGGTGGCTACACCTTC.

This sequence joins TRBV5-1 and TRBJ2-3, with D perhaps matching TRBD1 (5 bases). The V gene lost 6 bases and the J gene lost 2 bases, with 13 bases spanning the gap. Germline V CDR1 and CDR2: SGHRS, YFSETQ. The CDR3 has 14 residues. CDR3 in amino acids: CASKGRRLTDTQYF. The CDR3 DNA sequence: TGCGCCAGCAAGGGGCGGCGGCTCACAGATACGCAGTATTTT.

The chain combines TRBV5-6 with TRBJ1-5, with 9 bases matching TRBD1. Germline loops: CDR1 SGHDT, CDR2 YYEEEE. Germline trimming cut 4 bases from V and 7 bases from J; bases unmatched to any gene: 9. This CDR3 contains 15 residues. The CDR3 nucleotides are TGTGCCAGCAGCCTGGGGACAGGGATTGACCAGCCCCAGCATTTT. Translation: CASSLGTGIDQPQHF.

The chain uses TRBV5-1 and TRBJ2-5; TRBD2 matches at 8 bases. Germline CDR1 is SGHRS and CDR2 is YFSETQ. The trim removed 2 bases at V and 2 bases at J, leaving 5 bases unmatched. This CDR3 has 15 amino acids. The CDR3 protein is CASSFAGGKQETQYF. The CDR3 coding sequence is TGCGCCAGCAGCTTCGCGGGGGGAAAGCAAGAGACCCAGTACTTC.